Each of the 6 T cell receptor beta chains below was sequenced from the same sample in a study of T cells in tuberculosis. Method: immunoSEQ multiplex PCR; TCRdb's copy keeps in-frame clones and lacks some. The sample has tens of thousands of clones, about 91% seen once. Time point noted: new active TB diagnosis, blood taken before or within 7 days of starting treatment. Material: PBMCs, obtained at tuberculosis diagnosis. These TCRs come from an adult with tuberculosis.

There are a few counts of this clone. This chain joins TRBV27 and TRBJ2-7; 8 bases fit TRBD2. V lost 4 bases and J lost 7; bases outside the gene matches: 9. CDR1 and CDR2 from the germline V gene are MNHEY and SMNVEV (reference sequence). The CDR3 contains 14 residues. The CDR3 DNA is TGTGCCAGCAGTTCTGGACTTCGGGGGGGTGAGCAGTACTTC. Translation gives CASSSGLRGGEQYF.

J is TRBJ2-7 and V is TRBV6-6; possible D gene TRBD2, 6 bases. The V gene's germline CDR1 is MNHNY and CDR2 SVGAGI (reference sequence). This CDR3 is 15 amino acids long. V was cut by 6 bases and J by 0 bases, with 15 bases left in between. The CDR3 DNA follows: TGTGCCAGCAGCCCGCGGGGAGACAACTCCTACGAGCAGTACTTC. This gives the protein CASSPRGDNSYEQYF.

CDR3 region: CASRIQGGEKLFF. DNA for the CDR3: TGCGCCAGCAGAATCCAGGGTGGTGAAAAACTGTTTTTT. V is TRBV5-1 and J is TRBJ1-4; TRBD1 might be the D (5 bases). Trimming shortened V by 5 bases and J by 7 bases, and 12 bases separated the two germline ends. Germline CDR1 reads SGHRS; CDR2 reads YFSETQ. The CDR3 sequence is 13 residues long.

The V and J genes are TRBV30 and TRBJ1-1; 8 bases align to TRBD1. Germline V gene sequence: CDR1 GTSNPN, CDR2 SVGIG (reference sequence). V trimming: 5 bases; J trimming: 11 bases; junction bases outside the gene matches: 10. This CDR3 comprises 12 residues. CDR3 coding DNA: TGTGCCTGGGGGGACAGGATTAAGGAGGCTTTCTTT. Its translation: CAWGDRIKEAFF.

The table lists this clone with a count of one. V gene TRBV12-5 combines with J gene TRBJ1-1, with TRBD1 matching 7 bases. The CDR3 runs to 13 residues. The germline CDR1 and CDR2 sequences are LGHNT and FRNRAP. V lost 5 bases to trimming and J lost 5 bases; unmatched junction nucleotides: 5. CDR3 DNA sequence: TGTGCTAGTGGTCCCCCAGGGGGAACTGAAGCTTTCTTT. It encodes CASGPPGGTEAFF.

This clone is a singleton in its sample. The rearrangement links TRBV2 to TRBJ2-2, with a tentative D call TRBD1 (6 bases). In germline, CDR1 is SNHLY, CDR2 FYNNEI. The CDR3 totals 14 residues. V was cut by 1 base and J by 5 bases, with 8 bases left in between. The CDR3 spells CASSEDRVTGELFF. The CDR3 DNA reads TGTGCCAGCAGTGAAGACAGGGTGACCGGGGAGCTGTTTTTT.